The present T cell receptor beta chain was sequenced within a study of CD8 T cells in Susac syndrome. As for this clonotype: What it binds is not known.

Reverse transcription of roughly 0.5 to 1 ug RNA was carried out with random hexamers. Using its own MiXCR run on the immunoSEQ multiplex PCR reads, TCRdb lists one record per CDR3 protein. This table holds some 58,000 distinct CDR3 sequences, 95% found once. Study-level findings and limits: The authors acknowledged that the study's TCR sequencing and HLA analysis involved relatively few individuals. It was in TEMRA cells and active patients that Susac CD8+ clonal expansion peaked.

This CDR3 is 13 amino acids long. CDR1 is MNHEY, CDR2 SVGAGI, per germline. Trimming took off 3 bases at V and 8 bases at J, with 11 bases between the two ends. V gene TRBV6-5 combines with J gene TRBJ1-5, with D uncertain. Sequenced material: CD8+ T cells from PBMCs. The sequence came from a human donor with Susac syndrome. The CDR3 loop reads CASSYQWWEPQHF. CDR3 coding DNA: TGTGCCAGCAGTTATCAATGGTGGGAGCCCCAGCATTTT.